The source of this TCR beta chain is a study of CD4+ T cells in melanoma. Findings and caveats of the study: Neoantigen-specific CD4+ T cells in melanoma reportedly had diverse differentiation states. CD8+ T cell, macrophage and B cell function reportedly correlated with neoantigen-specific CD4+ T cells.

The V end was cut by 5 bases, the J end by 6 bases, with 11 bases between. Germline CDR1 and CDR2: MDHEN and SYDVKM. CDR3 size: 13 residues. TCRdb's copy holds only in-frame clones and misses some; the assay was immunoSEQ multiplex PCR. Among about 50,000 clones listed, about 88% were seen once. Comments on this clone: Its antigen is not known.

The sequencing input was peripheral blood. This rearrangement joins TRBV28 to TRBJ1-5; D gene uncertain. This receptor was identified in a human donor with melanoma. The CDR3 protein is CASSGTRGQPQHF. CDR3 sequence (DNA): TGTGCCAGCAGTGGAACGCGGGGTCAGCCCCAGCATTTT.